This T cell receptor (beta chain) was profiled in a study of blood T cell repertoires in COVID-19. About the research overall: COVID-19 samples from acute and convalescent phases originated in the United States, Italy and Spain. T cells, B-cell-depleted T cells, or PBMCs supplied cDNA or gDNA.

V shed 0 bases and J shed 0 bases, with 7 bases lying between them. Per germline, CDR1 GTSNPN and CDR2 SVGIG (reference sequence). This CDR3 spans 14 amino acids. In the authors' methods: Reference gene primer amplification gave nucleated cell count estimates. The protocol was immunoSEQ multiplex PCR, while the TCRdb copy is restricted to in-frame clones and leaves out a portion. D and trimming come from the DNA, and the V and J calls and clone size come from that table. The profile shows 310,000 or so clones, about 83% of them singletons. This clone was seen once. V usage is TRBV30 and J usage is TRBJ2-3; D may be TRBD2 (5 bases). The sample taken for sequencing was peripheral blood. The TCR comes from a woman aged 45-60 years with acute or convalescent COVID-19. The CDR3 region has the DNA TGTGCCTGGAGTGTACCGGGAAGCACAGATACGCAGTATTTT. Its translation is CAWSVPGSTDTQYF. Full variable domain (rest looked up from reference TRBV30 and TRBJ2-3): SQTIHQWPATLVQPVGSPLSLECTVEGTSNPNLYWYRQAAGRGLQLLFYSVGIGQISSEVPQNLSASRPQDRQFILSSKKLLLSDSGFYLCAWSVPGSTDTQYFGPGTRLTVL.